Below are 21 T cell receptor beta chains sequenced from a single sample in a study of blood T cells in healthy people across ages. Primers used in a second PCR of about 7 to 11 cycles were a sample-barcoded 5' primer and a J-beta primer mix. TCRdb itself ran the 5' RACE reads through MiXCR, one entry per CDR3 protein. The top ten clones hold 51% of a sample with 350,000 to 450,000 distinct CDR3 sequences, 50% to 60% of them seen once. Sample: blood. The receptor set was obtained from a man in his sixties in good health.

A few counts support this clonotype. The gene calls are TRBV7-2 and TRBJ2-7; the match to TRBD2 covers 8 bases. The junction had 8 bases not matched to a gene; V was cut back by 5 bases and J by 2 bases. The CDR3 length is 15 residues. Germline CDR1 is SGHTA and CDR2 is FQGNSA. The CDR3 DNA sequence: TGTGCCAGCAGCCCGCGGGGGGCCAGCCCCTACGAGCAGTACTTC. This encodes CASSPRGASPYEQYF.

This clonotype was found many times. J is TRBJ1-1 and V is TRBV29-1, with no clear D. V was clipped by 7 bases and J by 2 bases, with 8 bases between them. The CDR3 is made up of 11 amino acids. CDR1 and CDR2 from the germline V gene are SQVTM and ANQGSEA. The CDR3 is CSANLNTEAFF. The CDR3 DNA is TGCAGCGCAAACTTAAACACTGAAGCTTTCTTT.

To note about this clonotype: A read error may produce the germline difference seen at one junction end. The chain links TRBV30 to TRBJ2-7; 7 nucleotides line up with TRBD2. Germline values: CDR1 GTSNPN, CDR2 SVGIG (reference sequence). The CDR3 totals 15 residues. In DNA form, the CDR3 reads TGTGCCTGGAGACATGGGGGGGGAGGATCCTACAAGCAGTACTTC. It encodes CAWRHGGGGSYKQYF.

A single count supports this clonotype. The rearrangement joins TRBV27 to TRBJ2-7; TRBD1 is a possible D gene (6 bases). V gave up 4 bases and J gave up 6 bases, with 22 bases separating them. In germline, CDR1 is MNHEY, CDR2 SMNVEV (reference sequence). This CDR3 has 16 residues. The CDR3 DNA follows: TGTGCCAGCAGTTCCCCGGGACAAGAAGGTTCGGGCGAGCAGTACTTC. It codes for CASSSPGQEGSGEQYF.

This chain uses TRBV6-1 with TRBJ1-2; 12 bases fit TRBD1. The ends lost 5 bases at V and 4 bases at J; junction bases unmatched: 11. This CDR3 spans 17 amino acids. Germline V gene sequence: CDR1 MNHNS, CDR2 SASEGT. The CDR3 here is CASSPGGTGGSGYGYTF. CDR3 nucleotides: TGTGCCAGCAGTCCCGGCGGGACAGGGGGCTCGGGCTATGGCTACACCTTC.

The gene calls are TRBV5-6 and TRBJ2-7, with D maybe TRBD1 (6 bases). Trimming cost V 4 bases and J 7 bases, with 21 bases left between them. CDR3 length: 15 amino acids. Germline values: CDR1 SGHDT, CDR2 YYEEEE. The CDR3 region has the DNA TGTGCCAGCAGCGCCTTAGGACAGAAGGCAGGGGAGCAGTACTTC. Its protein product is CASSALGQKAGEQYF.

V usage is TRBV2 and J usage is TRBJ2-4; maybe TRBD2 (6 bases). The J call may be incorrect, as the DNA end agrees better with TRBJ2-5. The CDR3 is 13 amino acids. CDR1 SNHLY and CDR2 FYNNEI come from the germline V gene. Here the CDR3 DNA reads TGTGCCAGCGGAGGGTTAGGCCAAGAGACCCAGTACTTC. Protein sequence: CASGGLGQETQYF.

The chain links TRBV11-2 to TRBJ1-2, with D tentatively TRBD1 (5 bases). Trimming removed 2 bases from V and 1 base from J, with 11 bases in between. CDR3 length: 15 amino acids. The germline V gene encodes CDR1 SGHAT and CDR2 FQNNGV. The CDR3 sequence is CASSLSGALNYGYTF. The DNA for the CDR3 is TGTGCCAGCAGCTTAAGCGGGGCCCTTAACTATGGCTACACCTTC.

This chain uses TRBV7-2 with TRBJ2-6; D gene ambiguous. This CDR3 contains 16 residues. Germline assignment: CDR1 SGHTA and CDR2 FQGNSA. V dropped 6 bases and J dropped 0 bases, with 12 bases sitting between them. The CDR3, as DNA: TGTGCCAGCAGTCAAATCAGACCCTCTGGGGCCAACGTCCTGACTTTC. This translates into CASSQIRPSGANVLTF.

The genes are TRBV20-1 and TRBJ2-1; D possibly corresponds to TRBD2 (6 bases). Trimming pared 0 bases from V and 6 bases from J, leaving 15 bases between. The CDR3 loop spans 15 amino acids. Germline V lookup: CDR1 DFQATT, CDR2 SNEGSKA (reference sequence). As DNA, the CDR3 is TGCAGTGCTAGAGATGTTTTGACTAGGGTCAATGAGCAGTTCTTC. It translates to CSARDVLTRVNEQFF.

The genes are TRBV7-6 and TRBJ2-3, with 8 bases matching TRBD1. The CDR3 spans 16 residues. Losses at the gene ends were 4 bases for V and 0 bases for J; bases not matched to a gene: 6. The V gene's germline CDR1 is SGHVS and CDR2 FNYEAQ. The CDR3 DNA sequence: TGTGCCAGCAGCTCCACCGGGACAGGCAGCACAGATACGCAGTATTTT. It is translated as CASSSTGTGSTDTQYF.

V usage is TRBV6-5 and J usage is TRBJ2-5; D perhaps matches TRBD2 (7 bases). With the DNA end fitting TRBJ2-7 better, the J assignment may be wrong. The CDR3 totals 16 residues. Germline values: CDR1 MNHEY, CDR2 SVGAGI. CDR3 bases: TGTGCCAGCAGTTACTCGAGGTTCGGGGGGCTCTACGAGCAGTACTTC. It specifies CASSYSRFGGLYEQYF.

This clonotype has just a few counts. The genes are TRBV11-2 and TRBJ2-5; the match to TRBD1 covers 12 bases. The CDR3 has 13 residues. Germline lookup yields CDR1 SGHAT and CDR2 FQNNGV. The ends lost 5 bases at V and 13 bases at J; junction bases unmatched: 8. CDR3 in DNA: TGTGCCAGCAGCCCACTACTGGGACAGGGGGCGTACTTC. Amino acids: CASSPLLGQGAYF. Full variable domain (missing parts from reference TRBV11-2 and TRBJ2-5): EAGVAQSPRYKIIEKRQSVAFWCNPISGHATLYWYQQILGQGPKLLIQFQNNGVVDDSQLPKDRFSAERLKGVDSTLKIQPAKLEDSAVYLCASSPLLGQGAYFGPGTRLLVL.

This clonotype was counted once. The rearrangement links TRBV29-1 to TRBJ2-3; unclear D gene. This CDR3 region has 13 residues. V was shortened by 5 bases and J by 4 bases, with 13 bases between the two germline ends. CDR1 is SQVTM, CDR2 ANQGSEA, per germline. The CDR3 coding sequence is TGCAGCGTTTCGGTCGGGCCGGCAGATACGCAGTATTTT. This encodes CSVSVGPADTQYF.

CDR3 in DNA: TGTGCCAGCAATTCGGGACTAGCGGGTTTGGGTGAGCAGTTCTTC. Its protein is CASNSGLAGLGEQFF. The V gene is TRBV12-3 or TRBV12-4, the J gene TRBJ2-1; 12 bases map to TRBD2. The CDR3 runs to 15 residues. V shed 7 bases, J shed 9 bases, and the junction held 10 bases outside the gene matches.

In the case of this clonotype: An end of the junction does not agree with germline; a read error may underlie this. This chain links TRBV20-1 with TRBJ2-1; the D is unclear. CDR1 and CDR2 (germline): DFQATT, SNEGSKA (reference sequence). CDR3 length: 13 residues. The chain's CDR3 is CSASDGLNKEQFF. The CDR3 DNA follows: TGCAGTGCTTCCGACGGTTTAAACAAGGAGCAGTTCTTT.

This clonotype was counted between two and nine times. The chain recombines TRBV11-1 with TRBJ2-5, with unresolved D. The DNA end is more similar to TRBJ2-7, so the J call may be wrong. Germline V gene lookup returns CDR1 SGHAT and CDR2 FQDESV (reference sequence). The CDR3 extends over 13 amino acids. CDR3 amino acids: CASSFGPTAEQYF. CDR3 in DNA: TGTGCCAGCAGCTTTGGACCCACCGCCGAGCAGTACTTC.

Comment on this clonotype: A much larger clone differs by one base, so this may be a read error. This sequence joins TRBV20-1 and TRBJ1-6, with 7 bases aligning to TRBD1. Looked up from germline, CDR1 is DFQATT and CDR2 is SNEGSKA (reference sequence). The CDR3 length is 18 residues. CDR3 protein: CSARDSTSTRSNNSPLHF. The CDR3 DNA is TGCAGTGCCAGGGACAGTACTAGCACCCGCTCCAATAATTCACCCCTCCACTTT.

The chain combines TRBV7-9 with TRBJ2-3; TRBD2 aligns across 7 bases. CDR3 size: 14 residues. After removal of 8 bases from V and 0 bases from J, the junction contained 5 bases not matched to a gene. Germline CDR1 reads SEHNR; CDR2 reads FQNEAQ (reference sequence). CDR3 coding DNA: TGTGCCAGCGCAGCGGGACCTAGCACAGATACGCAGTATTTT. This sequence encodes CASAAGPSTDTQYF.

This clonotype appeared a few times. The chain uses TRBV12-3 or TRBV12-4 and TRBJ1-2, with D unclear. Trimming took off 6 bases at V and 5 bases at J, with 13 bases between the two ends. This CDR3 has 13 residues. CDR3 region: CASSPPRGYGYTF. The CDR3 coding sequence is TGTGCCAGCAGCCCCCCTCGCGGGTATGGCTACACCTTC.

The genes are TRBV5-6 and TRBJ1-5; D ambiguous. Germline CDR1 SGHDT, CDR2 YYEEEE. V lost 2 bases, J lost 5 bases, and 14 bases lay in between. CDR3 length equals 15 residues. CDR3 sequence: CASSLYRFPHQPQHF. In DNA form, the CDR3 reads TGTGCCAGCAGCTTATATCGGTTCCCCCATCAGCCCCAGCATTTT. Looking up the rest from reference TRBV5-6 and TRBJ1-5 gives the full variable domain: DAGVTQSPTHLIKTRGQQVTLRCSPKSGHDTVSWYQQALGQGPQFIFQYYEEEERQRGNFPDRFSGHQFPNYSSELNVNALLLGDSALYLCASSLYRFPHQPQHFGDGTRLSIL.